This T cell receptor (beta chain) was recorded in a study of T cell repertoires in cytomegalovirus infection. TCRdb re-derived calls from the reads in MiXCR, one entry per CDR3 protein. The repertoire holds about 600,000 distinct CDR3 sequences, with approximately 24% as singletons. The V gene end was trimmed by 3 bases and the J gene end by 13 bases; junction bases not matched to a gene: 3. The germline V gene encodes CDR1 SQVTM and CDR2 ANQGSEA. The CDR3 runs 10 residues. This sequence originates from a human donor in good health (CMV status not recorded). Some clones in this sample may be carry-over from other donors' samples. The chain combines TRBV29-1 with TRBJ2-1; 7 bases fit TRBD1. The sequencing input was CD8+ T cells from PBMCs. As DNA, the CDR3 is TGCAGCGTTGAGGGGGACAGCCAGTTCTTC. Translated: CSVEGDSQFF.